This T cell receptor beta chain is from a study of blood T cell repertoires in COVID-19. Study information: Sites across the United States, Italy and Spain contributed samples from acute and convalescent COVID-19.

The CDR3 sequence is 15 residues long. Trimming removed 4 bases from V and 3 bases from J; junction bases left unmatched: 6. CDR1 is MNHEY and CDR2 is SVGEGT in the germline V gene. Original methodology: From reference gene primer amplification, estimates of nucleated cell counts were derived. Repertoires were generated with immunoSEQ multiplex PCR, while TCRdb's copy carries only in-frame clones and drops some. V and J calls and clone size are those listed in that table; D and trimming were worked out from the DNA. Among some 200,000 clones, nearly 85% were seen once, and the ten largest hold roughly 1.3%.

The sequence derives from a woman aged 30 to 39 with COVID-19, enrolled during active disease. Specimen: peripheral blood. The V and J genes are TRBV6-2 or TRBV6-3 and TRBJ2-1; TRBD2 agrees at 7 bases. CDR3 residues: CASSLTSPGYNEQFF. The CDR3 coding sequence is TGTGCCAGCAGTTTGACTAGCCCCGGCTACAATGAGCAGTTCTTC.